Listed here are 25 T cell receptor beta chains from one sample, sequenced in a study of OX40 agonist ivuxolimab in advanced cancers. Profiling relied on immunoSEQ multiplex PCR, and the TCRdb table lists in-frame clones only, not all of them. The table includes about 24,000 clones, roughly 88% detected once. Sample: CD4+ or CD8+ T cells sorted from blood, taken in a trial of the OX40 agonist ivuxolimab. The source is an adult with an advanced solid tumor such as melanoma, head and neck, liver or kidney cancer.

The V and J genes are TRBV9 and TRBJ2-3; no firm D call. CDR3 size: 13 residues. Germline-derived CDR1 and CDR2 are SGDLS and YYNGEE. The V gene lost 2 bases and the J gene lost 3 bases, with 7 bases spanning the gap. The CDR3 DNA reads as TGTGCCAGCAGCGTCGTGGAGACAGATACGCAGTATTTT. Encoded protein: CASSVVETDTQYF.

This clone appeared a few times. The rearrangement uses TRBV6-4 and TRBJ2-6, with D perhaps given as TRBD1 or TRBD2 (6 bases each). Looked up from germline, CDR1 is MRHNA and CDR2 is SNTAGT. V was pared by 6 bases and J by 1 base, with 13 bases between. The CDR3 covers 16 residues. The CDR3 region is CASSAGTGSGANVLTF. The CDR3 DNA reads TGTGCCAGCAGCGCGGGAACAGGGTCTGGGGCCAACGTCCTGACTTTC.

The V and J genes are TRBV7-3 and TRBJ2-3; maybe TRBD2 (5 bases). Germline V gene sequence: CDR1 SGHTA, CDR2 FQGTGA. Trimming cost V 0 bases and J 5 bases, with 9 bases left between them. This CDR3 spans 14 amino acids. The CDR3 sequence is CASSLTGVGDTQYF. CDR3 in DNA: TGTGCCAGCAGCTTAACCGGGGTTGGAGATACGCAGTATTTT.

This chain links TRBV6-4 with TRBJ2-1, with TRBD1 matching 7 bases. Germline V gene data show CDR1 as MRHNA and CDR2 as SNTAGT. The V segment lost 4 bases and the J segment 1 base; nucleotides outside the gene matches: 1. This CDR3 contains 14 residues. CDR3 residues: CASSAQGSYNEQFF. DNA of the CDR3: TGTGCCAGCAGTGCACAGGGGTCCTACAATGAGCAGTTCTTC.

The chain carries TRBV27 and TRBJ2-2, with D maybe TRBD2 (6 bases). Germline assignment: CDR1 MNHEY and CDR2 SMNVEV (reference sequence). CDR3 size: 14 residues. The V end lost 3 bases, the J end lost 4 bases, and 9 bases lay between the germline ends. The CDR3 loop is CASSLGLRTGELFF. The DNA of the CDR3 is TGTGCCAGCAGTTTGGGACTCCGCACCGGGGAGCTGTTTTTT.

The V and J genes are TRBV9 and TRBJ2-7; D is perhaps TRBD2 (7 bases). V gave up 8 bases and J gave up 5 bases, with 20 bases separating them. This CDR3 spans 14 amino acids. Germline assignment: CDR1 SGDLS and CDR2 YYNGEE. CDR3 residues: CARSSGGEFHEQYF. CDR3 nucleotides: TGTGCCAGGTCCTCGGGGGGCGAATTCCACGAGCAGTACTTC.

J is TRBJ2-2 and V is TRBV27; 11 positions match TRBD1. V shed 6 bases, J shed 6 bases, and the junction held 9 bases outside the gene matches. Germline assignment: CDR1 MNHEY and CDR2 SMNVEV (reference sequence). The CDR3 runs to 16 residues. CDR3 nucleotides: TGTGCCAGCAGATACTCAGGACAGGGGGCGCCCGGGGAGCTGTTTTTT. This sequence encodes CASRYSGQGAPGELFF.

This chain connects TRBV10-2 to TRBJ2-3, with 12 bases aligning to TRBD2. CDR1 and CDR2 (germline): WSHSY, SAAADI. Trimming took 2 bases from V and 4 from J; bases not matched to a gene: 1. The CDR3 covers 15 residues. Here the CDR3 DNA reads TGCGCCAGCAGTGAGACTAGCGGGAGGCCAGATACGCAGTATTTT. This codes for CASSETSGRPDTQYF.

The chain links TRBV6-5 to TRBJ2-1; 7 positions match TRBD2. The CDR3 consists of 12 residues. Germline trimming cut 2 bases from V and 8 bases from J; bases unmatched to any gene: 0. Germline CDR1 is MNHEY and CDR2 is SVGAGI. The CDR3 protein is CASSYAGDEQFF. The CDR3 bases are TGTGCCAGCAGTTACGCGGGGGATGAGCAGTTCTTC.

This clone was recorded only once. The chain is built from TRBV6-5 and TRBJ2-1, with D unclear. Trimming took 6 bases from V and 3 from J, leaving 9 bases between them. The germline V gene encodes CDR1 MNHEY and CDR2 SVGAGI. The CDR3 totals 13 residues. This chain's CDR3 is CASRDINYNEQFF. CDR3 coding DNA: TGTGCCAGCAGAGACATAAACTACAATGAGCAGTTCTTC.

The J gene is TRBJ2-7, the V gene TRBV15; the match to TRBD2 covers 12 bases. The CDR3 consists of 16 residues. The V and J ends lost 1 base and 3 bases, in that order; junction bases with no gene match: 4. Per the germline V gene, CDR1 is LNHNV and CDR2 is YYDKDF (reference sequence). The CDR3 DNA follows: TGTGCCACCAGCAGAGTTGGACTAGCGGGGAACTACGAGCAGTACTTC. Translation: CATSRVGLAGNYEQYF.

V is TRBV19 and J is TRBJ1-5; D is ambiguous. The CDR3 totals 14 residues. CDR1 LNHDA and CDR2 SQIVND come from the germline V gene (reference sequence). V was shortened by 2 bases and J by 6 bases, with 11 bases between the two germline ends. The CDR3 protein is CASSIYGGPQPQHF. The CDR3 DNA is TGTGCCAGTAGTATATATGGAGGACCTCAGCCCCAGCATTTT. The whole variable domain, filled in from reference TRBV19 and TRBJ1-5, reads DGGITQSPKYLFRKEGQNVTLSCEQNLNHDAMYWYRQDPGQGLRLIYYSQIVNDFQKGDIAEGYSVSREKKESFPLTVTSAQKNPTAFYLCASSIYGGPQPQHFGDGTRLSIL.

The gene calls are TRBV7-3 and TRBJ2-2; 8 nucleotides match TRBD1. With V trimmed by 2 bases and J by 5 bases, 1 base remained unmatched. Germline CDR1 and CDR2: SGHTA and FQGTGA. This CDR3 contains 14 residues. This CDR3 reads CASSLGQGTGELFF. CDR3 nucleotide sequence: TGTGCCAGCAGCTTAGGACAGGGAACCGGGGAGCTGTTTTTT.

This clone was counted a few times. The CDR3 protein is CASSQDLTSGSQQYF. DNA of the CDR3: TGCGCCAGCAGCCAAGATCTTACTAGCGGGAGTCAGCAGTACTTC. The V gene is TRBV4-1, the J gene TRBJ2-7; TRBD2 agrees at 11 bases. The germline CDR1 and CDR2 sequences are MGHRA and YSYEKL. V trimming: 0 bases; J trimming: 8 bases; junction bases outside the gene matches: 6. The CDR3 is made up of 15 amino acids.

The rearrangement joins TRBV7-9 to TRBJ2-3; tentatively, D is TRBD2 (5 bases). There are 14 residues in the CDR3. The ends were cut back, 5 bases at V and 0 bases at J, with 9 bases in the middle. CDR1 and CDR2 (germline): SEHNR, FQNEAQ (reference sequence). The CDR3 DNA is TGTGCCAGCAGCCTCATAGCGAGCACAGATACGCAGTATTTT. It yields the protein CASSLIASTDTQYF.

CDR3 sequence (DNA): TGCGCCAGCAGCCAATTGGGTCTCCCTGGAAACACCATATATTTT. Its translation: CASSQLGLPGNTIYF. The rearrangement joins TRBV4-1 to TRBJ1-3; D is uncertain. The V and J ends lost 2 bases and 2 bases respectively, with 10 bases between them. Germline assignment: CDR1 MGHRA and CDR2 YSYEKL. The CDR3 loop spans 15 amino acids.

V gene TRBV30 combines with J gene TRBJ2-5; D remains unclear. The CDR3 consists of 13 residues. CDR1 and CDR2 from the germline V gene are GTSNPN and SVGIG (reference sequence). The germline V and J ends were trimmed by 0 bases and 0 bases, with 5 bases remaining between them. CDR3 sequence (DNA): TGTGCCTGGAGTGTAGACGACCAAGAGACCCAGTACTTC. It yields the protein CAWSVDDQETQYF.

The chain has TRBV4-1 and TRBJ1-1, with 8 bases matching TRBD1. The J segment lost 0 bases and the V segment lost 5 bases, leaving 17 bases of the junction unmatched. CDR1 MGHRA and CDR2 YSYEKL come from the germline V gene. The CDR3 has 19 residues. The CDR3 nucleotides are TGCGCCAGCAGCTCAAGGCCGCGATTGGGGACAGGAGTGAACACTGAAGCTTTCTTT. Its translation: CASSSRPRLGTGVNTEAFF.

This chain connects TRBV5-1 to TRBJ2-1; D uncertain. CDR3 length: 12 amino acids. Germline CDR1 and CDR2: SGHRS and YFSETQ. V dropped 2 bases and J dropped 8 bases, with 8 bases sitting between them. The CDR3 region has the DNA TGCGCCAGCAGCTTTCTCCAGGATGAGCAGTTCTTC. Translation: CASSFLQDEQFF.

The chain couples TRBV27 to TRBJ2-7; 7 bases match TRBD2. The CDR3 length is 12 residues. The germline V gene encodes CDR1 MNHEY and CDR2 SMNVEV (reference sequence). V gave up 5 bases and J gave up 4 bases; unmatched junction bases: 2. The CDR3 DNA reads TGTGCCAGCAGTCCTAGCGGTTACGAGCAGTACTTC. Its translation: CASSPSGYEQYF.

This clone has a handful of counts. V gene TRBV6-5 combines with J gene TRBJ1-1, with 7 bases that match TRBD1. The V and J ends lost 2 bases and 5 bases, in that order; junction bases with no gene match: 5. The CDR3 covers 14 residues. Germline V CDR1 and CDR2: MNHEY, SVGAGI. CDR3 nucleotides: TGTGCCAGCAGTTACGAGGGGGCGCGAACTGAAGCTTTCTTT. Encoded protein: CASSYEGARTEAFF.

This clone was recorded only once. This chain's CDR3 is CASSPHGAIEQYF. CDR3 sequence (DNA): TGTGCCAGCAGCCCCCATGGGGCCATCGAGCAGTACTTC. This chain uses TRBV9 with TRBJ2-7, with TRBD1 as a possible D gene (5 bases). Germline V lookup: CDR1 SGDLS, CDR2 YYNGEE. V was trimmed by 4 bases and J by 6 bases, leaving 14 bases between them. CDR3 length: 13 amino acids.

V and J are TRBV19 and TRBJ2-1; tentative D call: TRBD1 (6 bases). CDR3 length equals 15 residues. V was clipped by 4 bases and J by 0 bases, with 10 bases between them. Germline V gives CDR1 LNHDA, CDR2 SQIVND (reference sequence). CDR3 bases: TGTGCCAGTAGTACCGACAGGAACTCCTACAATGAGCAGTTCTTC. It translates to CASSTDRNSYNEQFF. Drawing the rest from reference TRBV19 and TRBJ2-1, the complete variable domain is DGGITQSPKYLFRKEGQNVTLSCEQNLNHDAMYWYRQDPGQGLRLIYYSQIVNDFQKGDIAEGYSVSREKKESFPLTVTSAQKNPTAFYLCASSTDRNSYNEQFFGPGTRLTVL.

This clone was seen a single time. The CDR3 sequence: CAISDRLADRETQYF. The CDR3 DNA follows: TGTGCCATCAGTGATAGGCTAGCGGATCGAGAGACCCAGTACTTC. The V call is TRBV10-3, the J call TRBJ2-5, with 7 bases lining up with TRBD2. Looked up from germline, CDR1 is ENHRY and CDR2 is SYGVKD. This CDR3 has 15 residues. With 3 bases clipped from V and 4 bases from J, the junction kept 8 bases outside the gene matches.

J is TRBJ2-7 and V is TRBV27; D unresolved. Trimming shortened V by 3 bases and J by 7 bases, and 13 bases separated the two germline ends. Germline CDR1 and CDR2: MNHEY and SMNVEV (reference sequence). This CDR3 spans 13 amino acids. The CDR3 nucleotides are TGTGCCAGCAGTTTTTCAGCATTTAGGGAGCAGTACTTC. Translating gives CASSFSAFREQYF.